This T cell receptor (beta chain) appears in the sequencing data of a study of human T cells and chemical hapten exposure. Whole-study context: Minor volume differences among pooled libraries chiefly drove per-sample TCR yield variation.

CDR1 and CDR2 (germline): SQVTM, ANQGSEA. Trimming took off 6 bases at V and 1 base at J, with 8 bases between the two ends. The CDR3 totals 12 residues. During construction of the library, unique molecular identifiers were attached to individual cDNA molecules for quantitative, reproducible TCR counting. TCRdb reanalysed the RACE reads using MiXCR and keeps one entry per CDR3 protein. The table lists some 400,000 distinct CDR3 sequences, approximately 5.1% of them singletons. At least ten counts were recorded for this clonotype. Sample time point: pre-sensitization, week 0. The sample's treatment: therapeutic diphenylcyclopropenone sensitization with weekly scalp DPC.

The V gene is TRBV29-1, the J gene TRBJ2-3; no firm D call. Material: whole blood, obtained in connection with sensitization to the hapten diphenylcyclopropenone (DPC). The clonotype originates from a woman between 45 and 60 years old with alopecia areata. Some clones in this sample may be carry-over from other donors' samples. CDR3 bases: TGCAGCGTGAGGACGGGCACAGATACGCAGTATTTT. Amino acid sequence: CSVRTGTDTQYF.